This entry lists 19 T cell receptor beta chains sequenced from one sample in a study of Ad26.COV2.S vaccination and SARS-CoV-2 variants. Treatment denoted: 15 to 20 received Ad26.COV2.S at low or high dose, single or two shots; 5 received placebo; per-sample allocation not given. All samples were drawn on day 63, counting from the first vaccine or placebo injection. Profiling relied on immunoSEQ multiplex PCR, and the TCRdb table lists in-frame clones only, not all of them. The sample shows roughly 410,000 clones, 83% of them seen only once. This material consisted of peripheral blood, taken in a trial of Ad26.COV2.S vaccine versus placebo. The receptors were gathered from a person between 18 and 59 years old who received the Ad26.COV2.S COVID-19 vaccine or a placebo.

The V and J genes are TRBV24-1 and TRBJ1-2, with D unresolved. Germline V gene sequence: CDR1 KGHDR, CDR2 SFDVKD. Trimming stripped 2 bases from V and 7 bases from J, with 13 bases between. The CDR3 runs 14 residues. The CDR3: CATSDSRAGRGYTF. For the CDR3, the DNA is TGTGCCACCAGTGATTCTCGGGCCGGACGTGGCTACACCTTC.

This sequence joins TRBV20-1 and TRBJ1-5, with D perhaps matching TRBD1 (5 bases). Germline CDR1 DFQATT, CDR2 SNEGSKA (reference sequence). The CDR3 sequence is 14 residues long. V was shortened by 3 bases and J by 3 bases, with 12 bases between the two germline ends. CDR3 in amino acids: CSASRGGDNQPQHF. Here the CDR3 DNA reads TGCAGTGCTAGTCGCGGGGGGGACAATCAGCCCCAGCATTTT.

This chain connects TRBV5-1 to TRBJ2-3; D perhaps matches TRBD2 (7 bases). Germline V gene lookup returns CDR1 SGHRS and CDR2 YFSETQ. Trimming took off 4 bases at V and 2 bases at J, with 17 bases between the two ends. The CDR3 consists of 16 residues. CDR3 nucleotide sequence: TGCGCCAGCAGCGATGGGGGCGGGGGCATCACAGATACGCAGTATTTT. It translates to CASSDGGGGITDTQYF.

J is TRBJ2-5 and V is TRBV12-3 or TRBV12-4; possible D gene TRBD2, 6 bases. V shed 7 bases and J shed 4 bases, with 13 bases lying between them. The CDR3 totals 13 residues. The CDR3 nucleotides read TGTGCCAGCACCCCTCCGGGACTAGAGACCCAGTACTTC. Translating gives CASTPPGLETQYF.

The V and J genes are TRBV4-2 and TRBJ1-4, with a tentative D call TRBD1 (5 bases). In germline, CDR1 is LGHNA, CDR2 YNFKEQ. The CDR3 sequence is 14 residues long. V was pared by 0 bases and J by 11 bases, with 13 bases between. The CDR3 loop is CASSQDPGEWKLFF. Here the CDR3 DNA reads TGTGCCAGCAGCCAAGATCCGGGGGAGTGGAAACTGTTTTTT.

This clone was counted a single time. The V gene is TRBV11-1, the J gene TRBJ1-2, with 8 bases identical to TRBD1. J lost 4 bases, V lost 4 bases, and 2 bases had no gene match. Germline V gene data show CDR1 as SGHAT and CDR2 as FQDESV (reference sequence). The CDR3 length is 13 residues. The CDR3 DNA sequence: TGTGCCAGCAGCTCCAGGGGGCTCTATGGCTACACCTTC. This translates into CASSSRGLYGYTF. The full variable domain, its missing parts supplied by reference TRBV11-1 and TRBJ1-2, is EAEVAQSPRYKITEKSQAVAFWCDPISGHATLYWYRQILGQGPELLVQFQDESVVDDSQLPKDRFSAERLKGVDSTLKIQPAELGDSAMYLCASSSRGLYGYTFGSGTRLTVV.

This chain joins TRBV6-2 or TRBV6-3 and TRBJ2-3, with 8 bases aligning to TRBD2. CDR1 MNHEY and CDR2 SVGEGT come from the germline V gene. This CDR3 has 13 amino acids. The V segment lost 6 bases and the J segment 4 bases; nucleotides outside the gene matches: 3. The CDR3 DNA reads TGTGCCAGCAGCCCGGGGGGGCCAGATACGCAGTATTTT. This gives the protein CASSPGGPDTQYF.

The CDR3 protein is CSASAQGNQPQHF. The CDR3 DNA reads TGCAGTGCTAGTGCACAGGGGAATCAGCCCCAGCATTTT. The V and J genes are TRBV20-1 and TRBJ1-5; 7 bases align to TRBD1. The CDR3 extends over 13 amino acids. CDR1 DFQATT and CDR2 SNEGSKA come from the germline V gene (reference sequence). The V segment lost 3 bases and the J segment 4 bases; nucleotides outside the gene matches: 3.

V and J are TRBV21-1 and TRBJ2-3; TRBD2 reflects the table's D call only, with no check against the DNA. TRBV21-1 is deemed a pseudogene. CDR3 length equals 20 residues. The CDR3: CASSKKAGARLDSSTDTQYF. CDR3 DNA sequence: TGTGCCAGCAGCAAAAAGGCGGGAGCAAGACTCGATTCTAGCACAGATACGCAGTATTTT.

This clone came up a few times. J is TRBJ1-2 and V is TRBV5-6, with D possibly being TRBD1 (5 bases). The V gene's germline CDR1 is SGHDT and CDR2 YYEEEE. This CDR3 comprises 15 residues. V dropped 2 bases and J dropped 0 bases, with 11 bases sitting between them. CDR3 in amino acids: CASSFYGTANYGYTF. The DNA for the CDR3 is TGTGCCAGCAGCTTCTACGGGACGGCTAACTATGGCTACACCTTC.

The rearrangement joins TRBV5-1 to TRBJ2-5, with 13 bases matching TRBD2. Germline V gives CDR1 SGHRS, CDR2 YFSETQ. The CDR3 consists of 17 residues. V shed 0 bases, J shed 5 bases, and the junction held 7 bases outside the gene matches. CDR3 DNA sequence: TGCGCCAGCAGCTTGGAGGGACTAGCGGGAATCGGTGAGACCCAGTACTTC. It is translated as CASSLEGLAGIGETQYF.

This rearrangement joins TRBV5-5 to TRBJ2-1, with D tentatively TRBD2 (5 bases). Germline V gene sequence: CDR1 SGHKS, CDR2 YYEKEE (reference sequence). CDR3 length equals 11 residues. With 4 bases removed from V and 15 bases from J, the gap between germline ends came to 14 bases. DNA of the CDR3: TGTGCCAGCAGCCGCGAAAGGAGGCGGTTCTTC. It specifies CASSRERRRFF.

The V call is TRBV5-1, the J call TRBJ1-1, with D unclear. Germline V gene lookup returns CDR1 SGHRS and CDR2 YFSETQ. The CDR3 has 13 amino acids. With 7 bases removed from V and 4 bases from J, the gap between germline ends came to 14 bases. The CDR3 reads CASALATSTEAFF. Written as DNA, the CDR3 is TGCGCCAGCGCCCTCGCGACCAGCACTGAAGCTTTCTTT.

The V gene is TRBV5-6, the J gene TRBJ1-2; maybe TRBD1 (5 bases). CDR1 SGHDT and CDR2 YYEEEE come from the germline V gene. The CDR3 is 16 amino acids. The germline V and J ends were trimmed by 3 bases and 5 bases, with 20 bases remaining between them. DNA for the CDR3: TGTGCCAGCAGCTCCCCCCGGTGGGGGTGGAGTTATGGCTACACCTTC. The encoded protein is CASSSPRWGWSYGYTF.

This chain connects TRBV4-1 to TRBJ1-5; TRBD1 agrees at 8 bases. The germline V gene has CDR1 MGHRA and CDR2 YSYEKL. J gave up 4 bases and V 2 bases, and 4 bases lay outside the gene matches. This CDR3 has 15 residues. The CDR3 bases are TGCGCCAGCAGCCAAACAGGGGGAGGGAATCAGCCCCAGCATTTT. Amino acids: CASSQTGGGNQPQHF.

The rearrangement uses TRBV7-3 and TRBJ2-1; 9 bases fit TRBD1. This CDR3 has 13 residues. From germline, CDR1 is SGHTA and CDR2 FQGTGA. Trimming removed 5 bases from V and 8 bases from J; junction bases left unmatched: 4. CDR3 bases: TGTGCCAGCAGCGCGGACAGGGGCGATGAGCAGTTCTTC. Translating gives CASSADRGDEQFF.

This chain links TRBV9 with TRBJ2-1; D could derive from TRBD1 or TRBD2 (5 bases each). The ends were cut back, 0 bases at V and 2 bases at J, with 12 bases in the middle. This CDR3 is built from 16 residues. CDR1 SGDLS and CDR2 YYNGEE come from the germline V gene. The CDR3 DNA reads as TGTGCCAGCAGCGTAGCTGGAGGACACACCTACAATGAGCAGTTCTTC. It translates to CASSVAGGHTYNEQFF.

The rearrangement joins TRBV5-1 to TRBJ2-7; the match to TRBD1 covers 8 bases. The CDR3 length is 13 residues. Unmatched junction bases numbered 6, after V lost 4 bases and J lost 6 bases. Germline CDR1 is SGHRS and CDR2 is YFSETQ. The chain's CDR3 is CASSQDREGEQYF. The DNA of the CDR3 is TGCGCCAGCAGCCAGGACAGGGAAGGCGAGCAGTACTTC. Using reference TRBV5-1 and TRBJ2-7 for the parts outside the CDR3, the full variable domain is KAGVTQTPRYLIKTRGQQVTLSCSPISGHRSVSWYQQTPGQGLQFLFEYFSETQRNKGNFPGRFSGRQFSNSRSEMNVSTLELGDSALYLCASSQDREGEQYFGPGTRLTVT.

On this clone itself: This sample includes further DNA sequences coding for the same CDR3. The V gene is TRBV4-3, the J gene TRBJ1-2; D remains unclear. The V end lost 3 bases, the J end lost 2 bases, and 4 bases lay between the germline ends. The CDR3 runs 12 residues. The germline gives CDR1 LGHNA, CDR2 YSLEER. For the CDR3, the DNA is TGCGCCAGCAGCCAGGGGAACTATGGCTACACCTTC. It codes for CASSQGNYGYTF.